A single sample gave rise to the 22 T cell receptor beta chains below, sequenced in a study of T cells in Graves' hyperthyroidism and ophthalmopathy. RNA transcripts gave rise to amplified TCR beta CDR3 regions. A first-round RT-PCR of the TCR CDR3 used the HTBI primer set. Each CDR3 protein gets one entry after TCRdb re-called the multiplex PCR reads with MiXCR. The sample has more than 300,000 distinct CDR3 sequences, approximately 17% seen once. The specimen sequenced was blood. These receptors were collected from a man aged 18 to 29 with Graves' ophthalmopathy.

This clonotype was counted a few times. The chain has TRBV6-5 and TRBJ2-7; unclear D gene. Looked up from germline, CDR1 is MNHEY and CDR2 is SVGAGI. Trimming left V 2 bases short and J 3 bases short, with 8 bases between. The CDR3 loop spans 13 amino acids. The CDR3 nucleotides are TGTGCCAGCAGTTACGAAGTCGGCTACGAGCAGTACTTC. It specifies CASSYEVGYEQYF.

At least ten counts were recorded for this clonotype. The CDR3 DNA sequence: TGTGCCAGCAGCTTGGAGCGGCTAGCGGGGGACGATGAGCAGTTCTTC. Translation: CASSLERLAGDDEQFF. The V and J genes are TRBV7-9 and TRBJ2-1; 10 bases agree with TRBD2. The CDR3 totals 16 residues. Per germline, CDR1 SEHNR and CDR2 FQNEAQ (reference sequence). The junction had 10 bases not matched to a gene; V was cut back by 3 bases and J by 8 bases.

The J gene is TRBJ1-1, the V gene TRBV6-6, with D unclear. Germline V gene data show CDR1 as MNHNY and CDR2 as SVGAGI (reference sequence). V was trimmed by 2 bases and J by 1 base, leaving 14 bases between them. The CDR3 has 16 amino acids. This CDR3 is CASSYEIWTENTEAFF. CDR3 sequence (DNA): TGTGCCAGCAGTTACGAGATATGGACGGAGAACACTGAAGCTTTCTTT.

The chain couples TRBV19 to TRBJ2-1, with TRBD1 matching over 9 bases. Trimming removed 7 bases from V and 9 bases from J; junction bases left unmatched: 10. Germline CDR1 LNHDA, CDR2 SQIVND (reference sequence). This CDR3 has 14 amino acids. The CDR3 sequence: CASTSWDRDVEQFF. The CDR3 bases are TGTGCCAGTACCTCCTGGGACAGGGATGTTGAGCAGTTCTTC.

This clonotype was observed a few times. The rearrangement links TRBV7-9 to TRBJ2-1, with D possibly being TRBD2 (5 bases). The CDR3 spans 14 residues. Germline loops: CDR1 SEHNR, CDR2 FQNEAQ (reference sequence). With 3 bases removed from V and 2 bases from J, the gap between germline ends came to 8 bases. The CDR3 coding sequence is TGTGCCAGCAGCTTGAGGGCCCCCTACAATGAGCAGTTCTTC. Translation gives CASSLRAPYNEQFF.

This clonotype came up a few times. The J gene is TRBJ2-5, the V gene TRBV27; no definite D call. The V gene lost 10 bases and the J gene lost 5 bases, with 5 bases spanning the gap. CDR3 length: 9 amino acids. Germline values: CDR1 MNHEY, CDR2 SMNVEV (reference sequence). The CDR3 spells CAKQETQYF. The CDR3, as DNA: TGTGCCAAGCAGGAGACCCAGTACTTC.

This clonotype was seen a handful of times. The chain joins TRBV13 to TRBJ2-1; D not resolved. The CDR3 is 11 residues long. Trimming took off 1 base at V and 8 bases at J, with 3 bases between the two ends. The germline CDR1 and CDR2 sequences are PRHDT and FYEKMQ (reference sequence). This CDR3 reads CASSLEHEQFF. Here the CDR3 DNA reads TGTGCCAGCAGCTTAGAACATGAGCAGTTCTTC.

This clonotype was observed many times. V usage is TRBV2 and J usage is TRBJ1-1; no firm D call. CDR3 size: 12 residues. The germline V gene encodes CDR1 SNHLY and CDR2 FYNNEI. Trimming shortened V by 6 bases and J by 1 base, and 6 bases separated the two germline ends. CDR3 coding DNA: TGTGCCAGCAGGACATCGAACACTGAAGCTTTCTTT. It yields the protein CASRTSNTEAFF.

The V and J genes are TRBV5-6 and TRBJ1-2, with D maybe TRBD1 (5 bases). With 0 bases removed from V and 0 bases from J, the gap between germline ends came to 12 bases. The CDR3 loop spans 16 amino acids. Germline V lookup: CDR1 SGHDT, CDR2 YYEEEE. CDR3 amino acids: CASSLARTLTNYGYTF. CDR3 DNA sequence: TGTGCCAGCAGCTTGGCCAGGACACTTACTAACTATGGCTACACCTTC.

The sample holds many counts of this clonotype. The gene calls are TRBV28 and TRBJ1-2; 9 nucleotides agree with TRBD1. This CDR3 has 15 amino acids. The junction had 5 bases not matched to a gene; V was cut back by 3 bases and J by 3 bases. Germline values: CDR1 MDHEN, CDR2 SYDVKM. The CDR3 is CASSLGTGMYYGYTF. The CDR3 region has the DNA TGTGCCAGCAGTTTGGGGACAGGGATGTACTATGGCTACACCTTC.

There are a few counts of this clonotype. The chain couples TRBV27 to TRBJ1-5; D might be TRBD1 (5 bases). V dropped 7 bases and J dropped 5 bases, with 18 bases sitting between them. The CDR3 has 15 residues. Looked up from germline, CDR1 is MNHEY and CDR2 is SMNVEV (reference sequence). The CDR3 reads CASTFVGAPDQPQHF. The CDR3 DNA reads TGTGCCAGCACCTTTGTTGGGGCTCCCGATCAGCCCCAGCATTTT.

V usage is TRBV6-4 and J usage is TRBJ2-1; 7 bases are a match to TRBD1. Germline lookup yields CDR1 MRHNA and CDR2 SNTAGT. After removal of 0 bases from V and 5 bases from J, the junction contained 1 base not matched to a gene. CDR3 size: 14 residues. The CDR3 DNA is TGTGCCAGCAGTGACTCGACAGGGCACAATGAGCAGTTCTTC. As protein: CASSDSTGHNEQFF.

This clonotype was picked up many times. The chain joins TRBV2 to TRBJ2-3, with 14 bases identical to TRBD2. Germline V gene sequence: CDR1 SNHLY, CDR2 FYNNEI. V dropped 6 bases and J dropped 6; count of bases not matched to a gene: 5. The CDR3 extends over 15 amino acids. The DNA of the CDR3 is TGTGCCAGCAGACGGACTAGCGGGGGGCGCGATACGCAGTATTTT. It translates to CASRRTSGGRDTQYF.

This chain links TRBV4-2 with TRBJ2-3; weak D call: TRBD2 (6 bases). The CDR3 has 16 amino acids. Germline assignment: CDR1 LGHNA and CDR2 YNFKEQ. V lost 0 bases and J 7 bases, leaving 17 bases between the germline ends. CDR3: CASSQESRRDQYTQYF. The CDR3 DNA reads TGTGCCAGCAGCCAAGAATCAAGGAGGGATCAATATACGCAGTATTTT.

This clonotype has ten or more counts. The chain links TRBV5-1 to TRBJ2-7; no clear D. CDR1 is SGHRS and CDR2 is YFSETQ in the germline V gene. The CDR3 totals 14 residues. V was cut by 5 bases and J by 4 bases, with 16 bases left in between. In DNA, the CDR3 is TGCGCCAGCAGGCTGGTAGGGTTGGAATACGAGCAGTACTTC. Its translation is CASRLVGLEYEQYF.

The CDR3: CASSLRLELVGDTQYF. The CDR3 coding sequence is TGTGCCAGTAGTCTCCGCCTAGAGTTGGTAGGAGATACGCAGTATTTT. This chain connects TRBV19 to TRBJ2-3; D unresolved. The CDR3 is 16 residues long. Trimming pared 5 bases from V and 5 bases from J, leaving 20 bases between. Germline V lookup: CDR1 LNHDA, CDR2 SQIVND (reference sequence).

This clonotype has ten or more counts. V is TRBV18 and J is TRBJ2-7; the D call may be TRBD1 or TRBD2 (5 bases each). The CDR3 consists of 13 residues. Per the germline V gene, CDR1 is KGHSH and CDR2 is LQKENI. Trimming left V 2 bases short and J 6 bases short, with 11 bases between. The CDR3 spells CASSPGTSGEQYF. The CDR3 DNA reads as TGTGCCAGCTCACCAGGGACGTCGGGCGAGCAGTACTTC.

This rearrangement joins TRBV7-9 to TRBJ2-1, with a weak D call TRBD1 (6 bases). Germline V gene lookup returns CDR1 SEHNR and CDR2 FQNEAQ (reference sequence). V lost 5 bases, J lost 6 bases, and 20 bases lay in between. This CDR3 is 16 amino acids long. DNA for the CDR3: TGTGCCAGCAGCCCCTCCGGGACACCTCGCCCCAATGAGCAGTTCTTC. This encodes CASSPSGTPRPNEQFF.

This clonotype was recorded at least ten times. V usage is TRBV6-1 and J usage is TRBJ2-1, with 7 bases lining up with TRBD2. Trimming took 5 bases from V and 4 from J; bases not matched to a gene: 8. The CDR3 is 15 amino acids. The germline V gene encodes CDR1 MNHNS and CDR2 SASEGT. The CDR3 reads CASSQNGGSYNEQFF. In DNA, the CDR3 is TGTGCCAGCAGTCAAAACGGGGGGTCTTACAATGAGCAGTTCTTC.

This clonotype has more than one count but fewer than ten. The chain uses TRBV9 and TRBJ1-2, with 7 nucleotides matching TRBD1. The CDR3 has 17 residues. Germline V gene data show CDR1 as SGDLS and CDR2 as YYNGEE. V trimming: 3 bases; J trimming: 4 bases; junction bases outside the gene matches: 15. The CDR3 nucleotides read TGTGCCAGCAGCGACCGCAGACAGGGAGACCCCACCTATGGCTACACCTTC. Its translation is CASSDRRQGDPTYGYTF.

To note about this clonotype: The junction does not match germline at one end; this may be a read error. This chain links TRBV28 with TRBJ1-1; D unresolved. Germline V lookup: CDR1 MDHEN, CDR2 SYDVKM. This CDR3 is built from 14 residues. The CDR3 DNA follows: TGTGCCGGCAGTTCAGCGGGTGCCCGCACTGAAGCTTTCTTT. Translated, it gives CAGSSAGARTEAFF.

The CDR3 region is CASTDRGEGGYTF. The CDR3 DNA is TGTGCCAGCACGGACAGGGGGGAAGGTGGCTACACCTTC. The chain is built from TRBV12-3 or TRBV12-4 and TRBJ1-2; 10 nucleotides line up with TRBD1. The CDR3 has 13 amino acids. Trimming took 7 bases from V and 7 from J; bases not matched to a gene: 6.